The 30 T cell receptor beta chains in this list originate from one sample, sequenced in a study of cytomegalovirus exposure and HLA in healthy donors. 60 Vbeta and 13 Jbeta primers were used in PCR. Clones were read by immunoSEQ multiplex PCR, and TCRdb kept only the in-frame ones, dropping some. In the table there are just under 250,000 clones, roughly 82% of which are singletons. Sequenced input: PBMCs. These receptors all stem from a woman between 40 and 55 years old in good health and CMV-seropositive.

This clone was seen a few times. The CDR3: CASRGDTTDTQYF. In DNA, the CDR3 is TGTGCCAGCAGAGGGGATACCACAGATACGCAGTATTTT. The genes are TRBV6-5 and TRBJ2-3; D is possibly TRBD1 (5 bases). Germline CDR1 and CDR2: MNHEY and SVGAGI. The CDR3 spans 13 residues. Trimming took off 6 bases at V and 2 bases at J, with 9 bases between the two ends.

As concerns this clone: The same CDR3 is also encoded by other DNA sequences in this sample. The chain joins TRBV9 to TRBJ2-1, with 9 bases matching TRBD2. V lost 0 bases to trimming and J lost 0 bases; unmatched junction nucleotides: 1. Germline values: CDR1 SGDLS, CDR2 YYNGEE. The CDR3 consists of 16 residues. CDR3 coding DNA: TGTGCCAGCAGCGTAGGCGGGGGGGGCTCCTACAATGAGCAGTTCTTC. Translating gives CASSVGGGGSYNEQFF. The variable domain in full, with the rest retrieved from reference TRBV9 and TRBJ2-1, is DSGVTQTPKHLITATGQRVTLRCSPRSGDLSVYWYQQSLDQGLQFLIQYYNGEERAKGNILERFSAQQFPDLHSELNLSSLELGDSALYFCASSVGGGGSYNEQFFGPGTRLTVL.

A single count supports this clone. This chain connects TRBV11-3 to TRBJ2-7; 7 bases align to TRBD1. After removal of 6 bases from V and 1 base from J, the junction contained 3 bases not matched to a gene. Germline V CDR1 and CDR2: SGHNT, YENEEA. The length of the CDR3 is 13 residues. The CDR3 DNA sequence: TGTGCCAGCAGAGGACAGGATTCCTACGAGCAGTACTTC. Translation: CASRGQDSYEQYF.

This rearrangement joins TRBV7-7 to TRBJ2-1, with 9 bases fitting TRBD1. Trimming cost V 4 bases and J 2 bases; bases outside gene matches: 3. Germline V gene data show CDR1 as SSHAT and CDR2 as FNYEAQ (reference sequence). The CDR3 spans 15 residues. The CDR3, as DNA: TGTGCCAGCAGCTCGGGACAGGGTACCTACAATGAGCAGTTCTTC. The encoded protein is CASSSGQGTYNEQFF.

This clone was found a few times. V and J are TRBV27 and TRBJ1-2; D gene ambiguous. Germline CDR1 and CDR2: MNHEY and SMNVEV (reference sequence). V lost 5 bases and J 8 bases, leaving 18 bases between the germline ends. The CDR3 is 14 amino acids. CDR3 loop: CASSPRRDSIGYTF. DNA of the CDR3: TGTGCCAGCAGTCCGCGTCGTGATTCTATAGGCTACACCTTC.

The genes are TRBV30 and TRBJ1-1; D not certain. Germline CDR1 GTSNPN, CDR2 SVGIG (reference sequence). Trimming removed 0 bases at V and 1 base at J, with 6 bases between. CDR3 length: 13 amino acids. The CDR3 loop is CAWSVGRNTEAFF. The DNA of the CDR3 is TGTGCCTGGAGTGTAGGGAGGAACACTGAAGCTTTCTTT.

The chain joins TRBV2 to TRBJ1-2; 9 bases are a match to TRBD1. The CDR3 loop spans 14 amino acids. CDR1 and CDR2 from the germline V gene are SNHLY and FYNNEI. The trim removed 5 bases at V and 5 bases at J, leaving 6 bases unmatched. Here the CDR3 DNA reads TGTGCCAGCAGTTCCCCCGGGACAGGGTATGGCTACACCTTC. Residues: CASSSPGTGYGYTF. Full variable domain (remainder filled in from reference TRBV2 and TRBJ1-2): EPEVTQTPSHQVTQMGQEVILRCVPISNHLYFYWYRQILGQKVEFLVSFYNNEISEKSEIFDDQFSVERPDGSNFTLKIRSTKLEDSAMYFCASSSPGTGYGYTFGSGTRLTVV.

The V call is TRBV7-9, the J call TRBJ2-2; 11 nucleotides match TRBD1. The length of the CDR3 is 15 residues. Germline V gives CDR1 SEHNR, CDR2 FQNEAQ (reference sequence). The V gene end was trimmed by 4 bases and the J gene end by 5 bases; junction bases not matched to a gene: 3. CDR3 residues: CASSSDRGRTGELFF. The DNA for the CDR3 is TGTGCCAGCAGCTCGGACAGGGGGCGTACCGGGGAGCTGTTTTTT.

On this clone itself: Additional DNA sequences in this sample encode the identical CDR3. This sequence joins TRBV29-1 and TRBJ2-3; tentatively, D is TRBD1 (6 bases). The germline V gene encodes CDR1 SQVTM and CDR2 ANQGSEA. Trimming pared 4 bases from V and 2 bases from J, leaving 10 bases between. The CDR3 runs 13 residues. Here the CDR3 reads CSVGGTPTDTQYF. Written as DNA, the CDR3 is TGCAGCGTTGGTGGGACACCCACAGATACGCAGTATTTT.

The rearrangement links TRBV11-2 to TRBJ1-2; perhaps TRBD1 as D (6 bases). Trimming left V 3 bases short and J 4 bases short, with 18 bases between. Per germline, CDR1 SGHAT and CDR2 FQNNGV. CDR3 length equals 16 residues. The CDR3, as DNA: TGTGCCAGCAGCTTTCTTCCGCTTGGGGGCGGCTATGGCTACACCTTC. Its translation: CASSFLPLGGGYGYTF.

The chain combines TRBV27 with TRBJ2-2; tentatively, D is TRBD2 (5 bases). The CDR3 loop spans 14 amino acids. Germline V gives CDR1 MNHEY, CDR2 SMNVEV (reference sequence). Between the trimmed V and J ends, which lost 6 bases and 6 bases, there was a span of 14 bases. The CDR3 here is CASSPWRSSGELFF. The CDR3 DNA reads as TGTGCCAGCAGCCCCTGGAGGTCCTCCGGGGAGCTGTTTTTT.

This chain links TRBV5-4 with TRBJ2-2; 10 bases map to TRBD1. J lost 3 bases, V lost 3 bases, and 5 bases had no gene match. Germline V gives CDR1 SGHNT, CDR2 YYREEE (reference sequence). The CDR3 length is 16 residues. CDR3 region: CASSSAGQGYTGELFF. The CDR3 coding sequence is TGTGCCAGCAGCTCCGCGGGACAGGGGTACACCGGGGAGCTGTTTTTT.

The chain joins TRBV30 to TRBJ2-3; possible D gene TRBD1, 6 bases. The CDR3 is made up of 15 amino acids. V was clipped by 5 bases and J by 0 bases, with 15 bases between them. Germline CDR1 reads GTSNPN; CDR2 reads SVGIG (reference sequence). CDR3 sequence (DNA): TGTGCCTGGCGGACAGCTATATCTAGCACAGATACGCAGTATTTT. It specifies CAWRTAISSTDTQYF. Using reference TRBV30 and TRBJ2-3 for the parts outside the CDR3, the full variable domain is SQTIHQWPATLVQPVGSPLSLECTVEGTSNPNLYWYRQAAGRGLQLLFYSVGIGQISSEVPQNLSASRPQDRQFILSSKKLLLSDSGFYLCAWRTAISSTDTQYFGPGTRLTVL.

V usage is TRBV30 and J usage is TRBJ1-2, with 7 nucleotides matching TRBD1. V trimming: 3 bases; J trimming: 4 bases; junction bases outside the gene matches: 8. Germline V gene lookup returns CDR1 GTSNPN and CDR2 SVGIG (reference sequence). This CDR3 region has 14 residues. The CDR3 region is CAWRHRGQLYGYTF. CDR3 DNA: TGTGCCTGGAGGCACAGGGGACAACTCTATGGCTACACCTTC.

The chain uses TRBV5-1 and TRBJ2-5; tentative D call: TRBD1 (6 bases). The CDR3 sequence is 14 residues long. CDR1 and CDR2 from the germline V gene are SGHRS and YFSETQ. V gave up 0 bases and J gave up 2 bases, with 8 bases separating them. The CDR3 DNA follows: TGCGCCAGCAGCTTGGGGACAGTTCAAGAGACCCAGTACTTC. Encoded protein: CASSLGTVQETQYF.

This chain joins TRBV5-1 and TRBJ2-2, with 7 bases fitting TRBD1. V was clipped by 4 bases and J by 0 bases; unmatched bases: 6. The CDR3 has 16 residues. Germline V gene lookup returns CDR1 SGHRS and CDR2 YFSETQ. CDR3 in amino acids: CASSREGGANTGELFF. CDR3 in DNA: TGCGCCAGCAGCCGCGAAGGGGGCGCGAACACCGGGGAGCTGTTTTTT.

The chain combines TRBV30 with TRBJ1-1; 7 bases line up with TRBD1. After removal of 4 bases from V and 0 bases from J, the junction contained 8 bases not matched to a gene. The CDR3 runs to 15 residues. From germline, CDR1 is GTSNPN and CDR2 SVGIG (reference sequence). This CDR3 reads CAWTRTGPLNTEAFF. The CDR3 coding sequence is TGTGCCTGGACCAGGACAGGACCCCTGAACACTGAAGCTTTCTTT.

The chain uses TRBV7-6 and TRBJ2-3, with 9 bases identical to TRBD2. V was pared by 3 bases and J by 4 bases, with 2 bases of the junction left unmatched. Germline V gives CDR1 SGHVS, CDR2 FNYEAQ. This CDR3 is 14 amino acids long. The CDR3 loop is CASSLGLASDTQYF. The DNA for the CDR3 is TGTGCCAGCAGCTTGGGACTAGCCTCAGATACGCAGTATTTT.

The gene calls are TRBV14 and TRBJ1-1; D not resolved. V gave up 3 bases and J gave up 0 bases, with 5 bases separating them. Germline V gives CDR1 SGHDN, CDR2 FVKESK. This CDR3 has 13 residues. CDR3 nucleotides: TGTGCCAGCAGCCAGACAATGAACACTGAAGCTTTCTTT. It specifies CASSQTMNTEAFF.

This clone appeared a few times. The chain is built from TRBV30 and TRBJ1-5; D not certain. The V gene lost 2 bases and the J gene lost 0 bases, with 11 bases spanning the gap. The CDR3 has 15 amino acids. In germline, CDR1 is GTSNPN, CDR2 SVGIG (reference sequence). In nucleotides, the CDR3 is TGTGCCTGGAGTACAGAAACTTATAGCAATCAGCCCCAGCATTTT. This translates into CAWSTETYSNQPQHF.

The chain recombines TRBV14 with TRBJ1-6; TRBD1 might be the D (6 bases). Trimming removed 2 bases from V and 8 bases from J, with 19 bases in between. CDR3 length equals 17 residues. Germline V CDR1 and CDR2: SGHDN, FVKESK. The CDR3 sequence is CASSQTGGAGLHSPLHF. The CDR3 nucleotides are TGTGCCAGCAGCCAAACGGGGGGGGCCGGTCTACATTCACCCCTCCACTTT.

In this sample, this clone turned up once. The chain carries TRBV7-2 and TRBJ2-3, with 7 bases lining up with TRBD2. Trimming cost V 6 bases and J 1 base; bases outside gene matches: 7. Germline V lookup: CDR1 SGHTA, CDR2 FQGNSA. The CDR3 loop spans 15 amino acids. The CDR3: CASSQQAGGTDTQYF. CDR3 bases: TGTGCCAGCAGTCAGCAGGCGGGGGGCACAGATACGCAGTATTTT.

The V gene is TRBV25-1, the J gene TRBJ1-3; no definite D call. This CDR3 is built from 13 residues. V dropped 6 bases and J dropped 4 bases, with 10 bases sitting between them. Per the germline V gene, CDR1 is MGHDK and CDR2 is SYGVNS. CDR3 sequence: CASSLPTGNTIYF. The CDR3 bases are TGTGCCAGCAGCCTCCCTACCGGAAACACCATATATTTT.

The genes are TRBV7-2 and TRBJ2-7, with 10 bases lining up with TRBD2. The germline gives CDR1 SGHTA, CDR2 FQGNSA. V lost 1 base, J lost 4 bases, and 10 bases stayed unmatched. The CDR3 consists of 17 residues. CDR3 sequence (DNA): TGTGCCAGCAGCTTAGATTGGCTAGCGGGGGAGGGATACGAGCAGTACTTC. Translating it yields CASSLDWLAGEGYEQYF.

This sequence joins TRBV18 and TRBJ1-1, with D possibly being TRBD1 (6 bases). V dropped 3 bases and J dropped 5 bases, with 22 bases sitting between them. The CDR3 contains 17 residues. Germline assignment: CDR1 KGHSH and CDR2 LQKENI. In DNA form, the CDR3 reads TGTGCCAGCTCACCTCGCAGAGATCAACAGGGTAAGACTGAAGCTTTCTTT. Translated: CASSPRRDQQGKTEAFF. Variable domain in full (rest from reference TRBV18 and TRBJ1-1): NAGVMQNPRHLVRRRGQEARLRCSPMKGHSHVYWYRQLPEEGLKFMVYLQKENIIDESGMPKERFSAEFPKEGPSILRIQQVVRGDSAAYFCASSPRRDQQGKTEAFFGQGTRLTVV.

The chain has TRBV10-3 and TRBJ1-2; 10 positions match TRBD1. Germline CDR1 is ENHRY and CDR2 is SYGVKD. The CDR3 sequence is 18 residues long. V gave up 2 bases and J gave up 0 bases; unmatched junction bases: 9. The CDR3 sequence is CAISERLGQGLSNYGYTF. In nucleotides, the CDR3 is TGTGCCATCAGTGAGAGGTTGGGACAGGGGCTCTCTAACTATGGCTACACCTTC.

CDR3 coding DNA: TGTGCCAGCAGCTTTTTTACTGATTTTGCGGGTATTTCACCCCTCCACTTT. It yields the protein CASSFFTDFAGISPLHF. V is TRBV11-2 and J is TRBJ1-6; D remains ambiguous. CDR1 SGHAT and CDR2 FQNNGV come from the germline V gene. The CDR3 is made up of 17 amino acids. Deletions cut 3 bases from V and 9 bases from J, with 21 bases between. Together with reference TRBV11-2 and TRBJ1-6, the CDR3 gives the full variable domain: EAGVAQSPRYKIIEKRQSVAFWCNPISGHATLYWYQQILGQGPKLLIQFQNNGVVDDSQLPKDRFSAERLKGVDSTLKIQPAKLEDSAVYLCASSFFTDFAGISPLHFGNGTRLTVT.

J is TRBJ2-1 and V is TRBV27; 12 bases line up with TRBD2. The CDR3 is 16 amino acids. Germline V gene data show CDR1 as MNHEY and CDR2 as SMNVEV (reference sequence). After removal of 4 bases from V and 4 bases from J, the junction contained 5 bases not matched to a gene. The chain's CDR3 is CASSSRLAGVYNEQFF. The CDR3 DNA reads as TGTGCCAGCAGTTCCCGACTAGCGGGGGTTTACAATGAGCAGTTCTTC.

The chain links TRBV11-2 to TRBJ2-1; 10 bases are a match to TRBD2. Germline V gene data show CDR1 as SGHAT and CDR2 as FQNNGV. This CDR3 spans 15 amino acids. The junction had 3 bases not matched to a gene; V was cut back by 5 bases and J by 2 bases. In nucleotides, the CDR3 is TGTGCCAGCAGCCGGACTAGCGGTCCCTACAATGAGCAGTTCTTC. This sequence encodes CASSRTSGPYNEQFF.

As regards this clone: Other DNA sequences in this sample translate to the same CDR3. For the CDR3, the DNA is TGTGCCAGCAGTGCCGGGAACACTGAAGCTTTCTTT. Translating gives CASSAGNTEAFF. The rearrangement links TRBV6-1 to TRBJ1-1; the D is unclear. V gave up 4 bases and J gave up 1 base, with 4 bases separating them. The germline V gene encodes CDR1 MNHNS and CDR2 SASEGT. The CDR3 is 12 amino acids.